Shown below are 31 T cell receptor beta chains from a single sample sequenced in a study of identical twins. TCRdb reprocessed the 5' RACE reads via MiXCR and lists one record per CDR3 protein. The sample contains roughly 240,000 distinct CDR3 sequences, 6% to 8.5% of which appear only once. These records were also assigned to another study, of yellow fever vaccine responses in identical twins.

The sequencing input was CD8+ T cells sorted from blood. The origin of the receptors is a woman aged 18-35 years in good health.

The genes are TRBV7-2 and TRBJ2-5, with 9 bases that match TRBD2. This CDR3 spans 18 amino acids. The germline V gene encodes CDR1 SGHTA and CDR2 FQGNSA. After removal of 2 bases from V and 5 bases from J, the junction contained 15 bases not matched to a gene. CDR3: CASSLTTGLASTLETQYF. The DNA of the CDR3 is TGTGCCAGCAGCTTAACGACGGGACTAGCATCCACGTTGGAGACCCAGTACTTC. Using reference TRBV7-2 and TRBJ2-5 for the parts outside the CDR3, the full variable domain is GAGVSQSPSNKVTEKGKDVELRCDPISGHTALYWYRQSLGQGLEFLIYFQGNSAPDKSGLPSDRFSAERTGGSVSTLTIQRTQQEDSAVYLCASSLTTGLASTLETQYFGPGTRLLVL.

This clonotype was seen repeatedly, ten times or more. The chain uses TRBV11-2 and TRBJ2-1, with 7 nucleotides matching TRBD1. V shed 3 bases, J shed 0 bases, and the junction held 2 bases outside the gene matches. CDR3 length: 15 amino acids. Germline values: CDR1 SGHAT, CDR2 FQNNGV. CDR3 bases: TGTGCCAGCAGCTTGACAGGGAACTCCTACAATGAGCAGTTCTTC. Its translation is CASSLTGNSYNEQFF.

This clonotype was counted at least ten times. A read error may account for a junction end that differs from germline. V usage is TRBV28 and J usage is TRBJ2-2; tentative D call: TRBD1 (5 bases). Germline V gene lookup returns CDR1 MDHEN and CDR2 SYDVKM. The CDR3 is 16 amino acids. The CDR3 DNA reads TGTGCCAGCACCCGTGGGATGGGGCCGAAAACCGGGGAGCTGTTTTTT. Residues: CASTRGMGPKTGELFF.

At least ten counts were recorded for this clonotype. The V and J genes are TRBV6-1 and TRBJ2-1, with D possibly TRBD2 on 5 matching bases. This CDR3 contains 14 residues. CDR1 MNHNS and CDR2 SASEGT come from the germline V gene. Trimming cost V 6 bases and J 0 bases, with 9 bases left between them. CDR3 DNA sequence: TGTGCCAGCAGGACGGGGAGCTCCTACAATGAGCAGTTCTTC. Translation gives CASRTGSSYNEQFF.

The table lists this clonotype with many counts. The V and J genes are TRBV29-1 and TRBJ2-7, with 8 nucleotides matching TRBD2. V shed 4 bases and J 0 bases; nucleotides not matched to a gene: 8. The CDR3 loop spans 15 amino acids. Looked up from germline, CDR1 is SQVTM and CDR2 is ANQGSEA. This CDR3 is CSVVPTSGSSYEQYF. CDR3 coding DNA: TGCAGCGTTGTCCCCACTAGCGGAAGCTCCTACGAGCAGTACTTC.

The V call is TRBV7-8, the J call TRBJ2-6; D might be TRBD1 or TRBD2, each matching 5 bases. CDR3 length: 19 amino acids. Germline V gene data show CDR1 as SGHVS and CDR2 as FQNEAQ. Trimming took 1 base from V and 0 from J, leaving 16 bases between them. For the CDR3, the DNA is TGTGCCAGCAGCTTAGGGATTGGGGGATACCACTCTGGGGCCAACGTCCTGACTTTC. It translates to CASSLGIGGYHSGANVLTF.

This rearrangement joins TRBV29-1 to TRBJ2-5, with D perhaps assigned TRBD1 or TRBD2 (5 bases each). CDR1 is SQVTM, CDR2 ANQGSEA, per germline. Trimming shortened V by 1 base and J by 0 bases, and 18 bases separated the two germline ends. The CDR3 sequence is 17 residues long. CDR3 sequence: CSVEGGSGRVYQETQYF. In nucleotides, the CDR3 is TGCAGCGTTGAAGGGGGGTCGGGCAGAGTGTACCAAGAGACCCAGTACTTC.

This clonotype showed up just a few times. This chain links TRBV2 with TRBJ1-5, with a weak D call TRBD1 (5 bases). Germline V gene data show CDR1 as SNHLY and CDR2 as FYNNEI. The CDR3 covers 15 residues. With 6 bases removed from V and 3 bases from J, the gap between germline ends came to 15 bases. The CDR3 nucleotides are TGTGCCAGCAGCCCAGGAGGGGAACTCAATCAGCCCCAGCATTTT. This codes for CASSPGGELNQPQHF.

This clonotype turned up a few times. The chain combines TRBV2 with TRBJ2-7, with 10 bases lining up with TRBD2. V dropped 7 bases and J dropped 5; count of bases not matched to a gene: 14. The CDR3 contains 16 residues. Germline lookup yields CDR1 SNHLY and CDR2 FYNNEI. In nucleotides, the CDR3 is TGTGCCAGCAATTTGTGGAAGCGGGAGGGGAGCCACGAGCAGTACTTC. Residues: CASNLWKREGSHEQYF.

This clonotype was counted a few times. The J gene is TRBJ1-6, the V gene TRBV11-2; possible D gene TRBD1, 5 bases. Germline lookup yields CDR1 SGHAT and CDR2 FQNNGV. The CDR3 runs to 13 residues. Trimming left V 4 bases short and J 10 bases short, with 11 bases between. The CDR3 protein is CASSWAGPSPLHF. The CDR3 DNA is TGTGCCAGCAGCTGGGCAGGGCCATCACCCCTCCACTTT.

The table lists this clonotype with a few counts. The CDR3 bases are TGTGCCAGCAGCTCGACGGGGGATGAGCAGTTCTTC. Protein: CASSSTGDEQFF. This rearrangement joins TRBV13 to TRBJ2-1; tentative D call: TRBD2 (6 bases). The CDR3 length is 12 residues. V was shortened by 4 bases and J by 8 bases, with 9 bases between the two germline ends. Per germline, CDR1 PRHDT and CDR2 FYEKMQ (reference sequence).

On this clonotype: This may arise from a read error, as a much more abundant clone is one base away. J is TRBJ2-2 and V is TRBV7-9; TRBD1 matches at 10 bases. Trimming removed 4 bases from V and 10 bases from J; junction bases left unmatched: 9. The germline V gene has CDR1 SEHNR and CDR2 FQNEAQ (reference sequence). The CDR3 has 15 amino acids. Written as DNA, the CDR3 is TGTGCCAGCAGCTCGGACAGGGGGATCGCCGCGGAGCTGTTTTTT. This encodes CASSSDRGIAAELFF.

The rearrangement joins TRBV12-3 or TRBV12-4 to TRBJ2-1; TRBD2 agrees at 8 bases. Trimming removed 6 bases from V and 15 bases from J; junction bases left unmatched: 13. The CDR3 is 13 amino acids. The CDR3 sequence is CASRPSGTSVLFF. DNA for the CDR3: TGTGCCAGCAGGCCCTCCGGGACTAGTGTGCTGTTCTTC.

The table lists this clonotype with a few counts. The chain links TRBV29-1 to TRBJ1-2; D gene unclear. V lost 6 bases to trimming and J lost 5 bases, with 10 bases between them. Looked up from germline, CDR1 is SQVTM and CDR2 is ANQGSEA. This CDR3 is 11 amino acids long. The CDR3 spells CSVRQEYGYTF. CDR3 nucleotides: TGCAGCGTACGGCAGGAGTATGGCTACACCTTC.

This clonotype was recorded many times. J is TRBJ2-3 and V is TRBV12-3 or TRBV12-4, with 7 nucleotides matching TRBD2. Trimming at V came to 1 base and at J to 3 bases, leaving 10 bases not matched to a gene. The CDR3 sequence is 17 residues long. CDR3 sequence (DNA): TGTGCCAGCAGTTTAGAAGTTGGCGGGGGTGGAACAGATACGCAGTATTTT. It yields the protein CASSLEVGGGGTDTQYF.

This chain joins TRBV28 and TRBJ1-1; D is undetermined. Per the germline V gene, CDR1 is MDHEN and CDR2 is SYDVKM. The V and J ends lost 8 bases and 0 bases respectively, with 19 bases between them. CDR3 length: 16 residues. The chain's CDR3 is CASVGSADFMNTEAFF. CDR3 sequence (DNA): TGTGCCAGCGTCGGATCGGCAGATTTTATGAACACTGAAGCTTTCTTT.

This clonotype has a handful of counts. The chain has TRBV20-1 and TRBJ1-2, with 9 bases that match TRBD1. This CDR3 region has 13 residues. Trimming at V came to 6 bases and at J to 3 bases, leaving 5 bases not matched to a gene. In germline, CDR1 is DFQATT, CDR2 SNEGSKA (reference sequence). The CDR3 DNA follows: TGCAGTGCCGAGACAGGGGGTGACTATGGCTACACCTTC. Translating it yields CSAETGGDYGYTF.

The chain has TRBV28 and TRBJ1-6, with TRBD1 identical over 7 bases. This CDR3 is 15 amino acids long. The trim removed 6 bases at V and 9 bases at J, leaving 11 bases unmatched. CDR1 and CDR2 (germline): MDHEN, SYDVKM. This chain's CDR3 is CASSPRPTGVSPLHF. The CDR3 bases are TGTGCCAGCAGCCCACGACCCACAGGGGTTTCACCCCTCCACTTT.

This clonotype was seen repeatedly, ten times or more. This chain joins TRBV12-3 or TRBV12-4 and TRBJ2-3; 12 bases are a match to TRBD2. CDR3 length equals 13 residues. The V gene end was trimmed by 10 bases and the J gene end by 6 bases; junction bases not matched to a gene: 5. The CDR3 protein is CATTSGSLDTQYF. The CDR3, as DNA: TGTGCCACGACTAGCGGGAGCTTGGATACGCAGTATTTT.

This chain connects TRBV27 to TRBJ2-1, with 12 bases lining up with TRBD2. Trimming took 6 bases from V and 7 from J; bases not matched to a gene: 4. There are 14 residues in the CDR3. The V gene's germline CDR1 is MNHEY and CDR2 SMNVEV (reference sequence). The CDR3 loop reads CASSGLAGKNEQFF. The CDR3 region has the DNA TGTGCCAGCAGCGGACTAGCGGGAAAAAATGAGCAGTTCTTC.

This clonotype was seen repeatedly, ten times or more. This rearrangement joins TRBV15 to TRBJ1-1; no firm D call. Germline V lookup: CDR1 LNHNV, CDR2 YYDKDF (reference sequence). CDR3 length: 14 amino acids. V gave up 5 bases and J gave up 3 bases, with 13 bases separating them. The CDR3 here is CATSLSGLDTEAFF. The CDR3 region has the DNA TGTGCCACCAGCCTCTCCGGGTTGGACACTGAAGCTTTCTTT.

The CDR3 reads CASSAGAANYGYTF. The CDR3 DNA sequence: TGTGCCAGCTCGGCCGGGGCCGCTAACTATGGCTACACCTTC. This chain links TRBV12-3 or TRBV12-4 with TRBJ1-2; a weak D match, TRBD1 (5 bases). Deletions cut 8 bases from V and 0 bases from J, with 13 bases between. The length of the CDR3 is 14 residues.

This clonotype was counted only a few times. The chain recombines TRBV20-1 with TRBJ2-2, with D possibly being TRBD1 (6 bases). Trimming shortened V by 3 bases and J by 0 bases, and 17 bases separated the two germline ends. The CDR3 length is 17 residues. Germline V gives CDR1 DFQATT, CDR2 SNEGSKA (reference sequence). The CDR3 DNA follows: TGCAGTGCTAGGGGGGACACACTGTTCGCGAACACCGGGGAGCTGTTTTTT. Its translation: CSARGDTLFANTGELFF.

The gene calls are TRBV2 and TRBJ2-7; D might be TRBD1 (6 bases). Germline assignment: CDR1 SNHLY and CDR2 FYNNEI. The V end was cut by 4 bases, the J end by 3 bases, with 7 bases between. The CDR3 has 12 amino acids. CDR3 residues: CASSGTVYEQYF. The CDR3 DNA sequence: TGTGCCAGCAGTGGGACAGTCTACGAGCAGTACTTC.

This clonotype has ten or more counts. V and J are TRBV20-1 and TRBJ2-1; 9 bases map to TRBD1. V trimming: 3 bases; J trimming: 6 bases; junction bases outside the gene matches: 3. CDR3 length: 13 amino acids. CDR1 is DFQATT and CDR2 is SNEGSKA in the germline V gene (reference sequence). The CDR3 nucleotides read TGCAGTGCTAGGGGACAGGGAATCAATGAGCAGTTCTTC. Encoded protein: CSARGQGINEQFF.

V usage is TRBV2 and J usage is TRBJ2-3; possible D gene TRBD1, 5 bases. Germline V lookup: CDR1 SNHLY, CDR2 FYNNEI. V gave up 4 bases and J gave up 4 bases, with 12 bases separating them. This CDR3 is 14 amino acids long. For the CDR3, the DNA is TGTGCCAGCAGTGGTGGGGCAGGAGCAGATACGCAGTATTTT. It encodes CASSGGAGADTQYF.

The rearrangement uses TRBV9 and TRBJ2-3; 8 bases match TRBD2. The CDR3 consists of 16 residues. The germline CDR1 and CDR2 sequences are SGDLS and YYNGEE. V was pared by 3 bases and J by 4 bases, with 10 bases of the junction left unmatched. CDR3 bases: TGTGCCAGCAGCGCAATCATTAGCGGGACATCAGATACGCAGTATTTT. This encodes CASSAIISGTSDTQYF.

V gene TRBV6-1 combines with J gene TRBJ2-1, with TRBD2 matching 13 bases. The CDR3 runs 15 residues. Germline lookup yields CDR1 MNHNS and CDR2 SASEGT. The junction had 5 bases not matched to a gene; V was cut back by 6 bases and J by 6 bases. CDR3 in amino acids: CASSRLAGGGNEQFF. The CDR3 nucleotides are TGTGCCAGCAGCAGACTAGCGGGGGGTGGCAATGAGCAGTTCTTC.

This chain joins TRBV10-2 and TRBJ2-5; possible D gene TRBD2, 6 bases. V was trimmed by 7 bases and J by 3 bases, leaving 12 bases between them. The CDR3 runs 13 residues. The germline V gene encodes CDR1 WSHSY and CDR2 SAAADI. CDR3 sequence reads: CASTGTGKETQYF. In nucleotides, the CDR3 is TGCGCCAGCACCGGGACTGGGAAAGAGACCCAGTACTTC.

In its sample, this clonotype was seen many times. The V call is TRBV5-1, the J call TRBJ1-2, with D perhaps TRBD1 (6 bases). The CDR3 consists of 17 residues. V was pared by 0 bases and J by 2 bases, with 17 bases between. Germline loops: CDR1 SGHRS, CDR2 YFSETQ. The CDR3 nucleotides read TGCGCCAGCAGCTTGGGACCCCGGGACAAGCACAACTATGGCTACACCTTC. Translated: CASSLGPRDKHNYGYTF.

This clonotype was counted a few times. The chain employs TRBV7-6 and TRBJ1-6; a weak D match, TRBD1 (5 bases). There are 13 residues in the CDR3. Germline lookup yields CDR1 SGHVS and CDR2 FNYEAQ. Trimming took 5 bases from V and 9 from J, leaving 11 bases between them. Written as DNA, the CDR3 is TGTGCCAGCAGCCTCCCGGGGCGTTCACCCCTCCACTTT. Translated: CASSLPGRSPLHF.